The next 10 T cell receptor beta chains were all read from a single sample in a study of beta chain features in type 1 diabetes. What these receptors recognize is not known. Study-level findings and limits: Shorter TCRB CDR3s, moderately but significantly so, were found in Type 1 diabetes patients in all four CD4+ subsets.

All of the isolated RNA was reverse transcribed, so expressed TCRB transcripts were sequenced. Only in-frame clones appear in the TCRdb table, and some are missing; sequencing was by immunoSEQ multiplex PCR. Of 300,000 to 400,000 clones in the sample, around an eighth were seen once. Source material: naive CD4+ T cells from blood. All receptors derive from a woman between 18 and 29 years old with type 1 diabetes.

The gene calls are TRBV19 and TRBJ2-5; perhaps TRBD1 as D (6 bases). Germline V CDR1 and CDR2: LNHDA, SQIVND (reference sequence). The CDR3 is 13 residues long. V gave up 6 bases and J gave up 0 bases, with 8 bases separating them. The CDR3 spells CASSQGYQETQYF. The CDR3 DNA reads as TGTGCCAGTAGCCAGGGGTACCAAGAGACCCAGTACTTC.

This clone was found a few times. The chain joins TRBV30 to TRBJ2-3, with 8 nucleotides matching TRBD2. J lost 4 bases, V lost 6 bases, and 6 bases had no gene match. This CDR3 comprises 13 residues. Germline lookup yields CDR1 GTSNPN and CDR2 SVGIG (reference sequence). Written as DNA, the CDR3 is TGTGCCTGCCTCGGGAGGGGTGCAGATACGCAGTATTTT. Translating it yields CACLGRGADTQYF.

This clone was seen only a few times. This chain uses TRBV18 with TRBJ2-7; 8 nucleotides agree with TRBD1. Trimming cost V 3 bases and J 6 bases; bases outside gene matches: 1. From germline, CDR1 is KGHSH and CDR2 LQKENI. The CDR3 contains 12 residues. The CDR3 is CASSPTGGEQYV. CDR3 nucleotide sequence: TGTGCCAGCTCACCCACAGGGGGCGAGCAGTACGTC.

This rearrangement joins TRBV7-9 to TRBJ1-1; TRBD1 agrees at 7 bases. Germline-derived CDR1 and CDR2 are SEHNR and FQNEAQ (reference sequence). This CDR3 has 17 residues. V trimming: 2 bases; J trimming: 3 bases; junction bases outside the gene matches: 12. The CDR3 DNA sequence: TGTGCCAGCAGCTTATCAGGGGGTCGAAGGGGGGACACTGAAGCTTTCTTT. It encodes CASSLSGGRRGDTEAFF.

This clone was seen a handful of times. The V gene is TRBV30, the J gene TRBJ1-1; 8 nucleotides agree with TRBD1. CDR1 and CDR2 (germline): GTSNPN, SVGIG (reference sequence). V lost 3 bases and J lost 4; bases outside the gene matches: 4. The CDR3 is 13 residues long. In DNA, the CDR3 is TGTGCCTGGAGGGCCACAGGGGGCACTGAAGCTTTCTTT. Its translation is CAWRATGGTEAFF.

The V and J genes are TRBV27 and TRBJ1-5, with TRBD1 identical over 7 bases. The V segment lost 6 bases and the J segment 7 bases; nucleotides outside the gene matches: 15. Germline lookup yields CDR1 MNHEY and CDR2 SMNVEV (reference sequence). CDR3 length equals 16 residues. The CDR3: CASSPKLRDSDQPQHF. The CDR3 coding sequence is TGTGCCAGCAGCCCCAAACTCCGGGACAGTGACCAGCCCCAGCATTTT.

The chain has TRBV29-1 and TRBJ1-2; the D gene is possibly TRBD1 (5 bases). The V gene lost 3 bases and the J gene lost 4 bases, with 18 bases spanning the gap. The CDR3 is 15 residues long. Germline values: CDR1 SQVTM, CDR2 ANQGSEA. The CDR3 nucleotides are TGCAGCGTTGATGGGGCCTCTGGACGGATCTATGGCTACACCTTC. Translation: CSVDGASGRIYGYTF.

The chain employs TRBV27 and TRBJ1-1; D may be TRBD1 (5 bases). CDR1 is MNHEY and CDR2 is SMNVEV in the germline V gene (reference sequence). The CDR3 is made up of 15 amino acids. V was clipped by 7 bases and J by 5 bases, with 20 bases between them. The DNA of the CDR3 is TGTGCCAGCACAACCTTAACAGGCGCGAGTACTGAAGCTTTCTTT. It translates to CASTTLTGASTEAFF.

The rearrangement uses TRBV18 and TRBJ2-3, with 9 positions matching TRBD2. This CDR3 spans 21 amino acids. J was trimmed by 1 base and V by 0 bases; bases with no gene match: 17. The germline V gene has CDR1 KGHSH and CDR2 LQKENI. The CDR3 protein is CASSPPAGGPVLLPGTDTQYF. DNA for the CDR3: TGTGCCAGCTCACCACCGGCGGGAGGGCCGGTTCTCCTGCCTGGCACAGATACGCAGTATTTT.

This clone was seen more than once but under ten times. The rearrangement links TRBV29-1 to TRBJ2-3, with a tentative D call TRBD1 (5 bases). This CDR3 comprises 11 residues. CDR1 SQVTM and CDR2 ANQGSEA come from the germline V gene. The V and J ends lost 6 bases and 10 bases respectively, with 14 bases between them. CDR3 region: CSVTRARAQYF. CDR3 nucleotides: TGCAGCGTCACCAGGGCTCGGGCGCAGTATTTT.